The rows below give T cell receptor beta chains drawn from one sample of a study of T cell clonotyping in hematopoietic cell transplantation. The repertoire was sequenced with immunoSEQ multiplex PCR; TCRdb's copy has only in-frame clones and lacks some. The sample lists roughly 42,000 clones; 90% to 95% were seen once. The source material was peripheral blood mononuclear cells. The receptor source for this set is a woman in her 50s in good health. Some clones in this sample may be carry-over from other donors' samples. Both conserved end residues are part of each CDR3. A D gene is named only where the DNA matches it firmly. A row's size may be missing; if present it is once, few, many or a size class.

v_call: TRBV5-4
clone_size: -
j_call: TRBJ1-4
cdr3_length: 15
d_call: TRBD1
cdr3_aa: CASSSQQGTNEKLFF
cdr3_nt: TGTGCCAGCAGCTCACAACAGGGGACTAATGAAAAACTGTTTTTT

v_call: TRBV30
clone_size: -
j_call: TRBJ1-1
cdr3_length: 13
d_call: -
cdr3_aa: CAWRTKGITEAFF
cdr3_nt: TGTGCCTGGAGAACCAAGGGTATCACTGAAGCTTTCTTT

v_call: TRBV27
clone_size: once
j_call: TRBJ2-5
cdr3_length: 14
d_call: TRBD1
cdr3_aa: CASTQTQGAETQYF
cdr3_nt: TGTGCCAGCACCCAAACCCAGGGGGCAGAGACCCAGTACTTC

v_call: TRBV6-1
clone_size: -
j_call: TRBJ2-7
cdr3_length: 15
d_call: TRBD1
cdr3_aa: CASSEVGTGAYEQYF
cdr3_nt: TGTGCCAGCAGTGAAGTAGGGACAGGGGCCTACGAGCAGTACTTC

v_call: TRBV6-5
clone_size: -
j_call: TRBJ1-5
cdr3_length: 15
d_call: -
cdr3_aa: CASSNSGTKDQPQHF
cdr3_nt: TGTGCCAGCAGTAATTCCGGGACAAAGGATCAGCCCCAGCATTTT

v_call: TRBV19
clone_size: -
j_call: TRBJ2-2
cdr3_length: 14
d_call: -
cdr3_aa: CASSIRGVGGELFF
cdr3_nt: TGTGCCAGTAGTATCCGCGGGGTTGGCGGGGAGCTGTTTTTT

v_call: TRBV4-2
clone_size: -
j_call: TRBJ2-5
cdr3_length: 21
d_call: TRBD1
cdr3_aa: CASSQDRRGRGQGKKQETQYF
cdr3_nt: TGTGCCAGCAGCCAAGATAGAAGGGGACGTGGACAGGGGAAGAAACAAGAGACCCAGTACTTC

v_call: TRBV19
clone_size: -
j_call: TRBJ1-2
cdr3_length: 13
d_call: TRBD1
cdr3_aa: CASGVQGGDGYTF
cdr3_nt: TGTGCCAGCGGGGTGCAGGGGGGCGATGGCTACACCTTC

v_call: TRBV29-1
clone_size: -
j_call: TRBJ1-3
cdr3_length: 15
d_call: -
cdr3_aa: CSVEDRGGAGNTIYF
cdr3_nt: TGCAGCGTTGAAGATCGCGGGGGAGCTGGAAACACCATATATTTT

v_call: TRBV5-1
clone_size: -
j_call: TRBJ1-1
cdr3_length: 15
d_call: -
cdr3_aa: CASSLVAGENTEAFF
cdr3_nt: TGCGCCAGCAGCTTGGTTGCAGGGGAGAACACTGAAGCTTTCTTT

v_call: TRBV28
clone_size: once
j_call: TRBJ1-2
cdr3_length: 14
d_call: -
cdr3_aa: CASSSGRANYGYTF
cdr3_nt: TGTGCCAGCAGCTCGGGTAGGGCCAACTATGGCTACACCTTC

v_call: TRBV29-1
clone_size: -
j_call: TRBJ1-1
cdr3_length: 14
d_call: -
cdr3_aa: CSVEVGGEDTEAFF
cdr3_nt: TGCAGCGTTGAAGTTGGGGGCGAGGACACTGAAGCTTTCTTT

v_call: TRBV15
clone_size: -
j_call: TRBJ1-3
cdr3_length: 17
d_call: -
cdr3_aa: CATSREGLRTSGNTIYF
cdr3_nt: TGTGCCACCAGCAGAGAGGGGCTACGGACCTCTGGAAACACCATATATTTT

v_call: TRBV7-9
clone_size: -
j_call: TRBJ1-3
cdr3_length: 16
d_call: -
cdr3_aa: CASSLVRDSSGNTIYF
cdr3_nt: TGTGCCAGCAGCTTAGTAAGGGATAGCTCTGGAAACACCATATATTTT

v_call: TRBV6-5
clone_size: -
j_call: TRBJ2-1
cdr3_length: 15
d_call: -
cdr3_aa: CASSHTRGDDNEQFF
cdr3_nt: TGTGCCAGCAGTCATACTAGGGGGGATGACAATGAGCAGTTCTTC

v_call: TRBV11-2
clone_size: -
j_call: TRBJ2-7
cdr3_length: 13
d_call: -
cdr3_aa: CASKIGDHYEQYF
cdr3_nt: TGTGCCAGCAAGATAGGGGACCATTACGAGCAGTACTTC

v_call: TRBV19
clone_size: -
j_call: TRBJ2-1
cdr3_length: 15
d_call: TRBD2
cdr3_aa: CASSIYASGGNEQFF
cdr3_nt: TGTGCCAGTAGTATATATGCTAGCGGGGGCAATGAGCAGTTCTTC

v_call: TRBV27
clone_size: -
j_call: TRBJ2-1
cdr3_length: 14
d_call: -
cdr3_aa: CASSPGHLGNEQFF
cdr3_nt: TGTGCCAGCAGTCCGGGACACCTGGGGAATGAGCAGTTCTTC

v_call: TRBV6-5
clone_size: -
j_call: TRBJ2-5
cdr3_length: 15
d_call: -
cdr3_aa: CASSYSTGGVETQYF
cdr3_nt: TGTGCCAGCAGTTACTCAACTGGAGGGGTGGAGACCCAGTACTTC

v_call: TRBV28
clone_size: -
j_call: TRBJ1-2
cdr3_length: 13
d_call: -
cdr3_aa: CASSLGGYYGYTF
cdr3_nt: TGTGCCAGCAGTTTAGGGGGCTACTATGGCTACACCTTC

v_call: TRBV7-8
clone_size: once
j_call: TRBJ1-3
cdr3_length: 17
d_call: -
cdr3_aa: CASSLAENRESGNTIYF
cdr3_nt: TGTGCCAGCAGCTTAGCGGAGAACAGGGAGTCAGGAAACACCATATATTTT

v_call: TRBV4-1
clone_size: once
j_call: TRBJ2-4
cdr3_length: 17
d_call: TRBD2
cdr3_aa: CASSQEGGTPAKNIQYF
cdr3_nt: TGCGCCAGCAGCCAAGAGGGAGGGACTCCAGCCAAAAACATTCAGTACTTC

v_call: TRBV7-9
clone_size: few
j_call: TRBJ2-2
cdr3_length: 15
d_call: -
cdr3_aa: CASSPARGNTGELFF
cdr3_nt: TGTGCCAGCAGCCCTGCCAGGGGGAACACCGGGGAGCTGTTTTTT

v_call: TRBV27
clone_size: -
j_call: TRBJ1-6
cdr3_length: 14
d_call: TRBD1
cdr3_aa: CASTEGGGLSPLHF
cdr3_nt: TGTGCCAGCACCGAGGGAGGGGGCCTTTCACCCCTCCACTTT

v_call: TRBV7-3
clone_size: -
j_call: TRBJ2-2
cdr3_length: 16
d_call: TRBD1
cdr3_aa: CASSSTGGGGAGELFF
cdr3_nt: TGTGCCAGCAGCTCAACAGGGGGCGGGGGCGCCGGGGAGCTGTTTTTT

v_call: TRBV6-1
clone_size: -
j_call: TRBJ1-5
cdr3_length: 15
d_call: -
cdr3_aa: CASREGLSPNQPQHF
cdr3_nt: TGTGCCAGCAGGGAGGGATTATCACCTAATCAGCCCCAGCATTTT

v_call: TRBV5-6
clone_size: -
j_call: TRBJ1-2
cdr3_length: 13
d_call: -
cdr3_aa: CASSLSGSSGYTF
cdr3_nt: TGTGCCAGCAGCTTGTCAGGGAGCAGCGGCTACACCTTC

v_call: TRBV5-4
clone_size: -
j_call: TRBJ1-2
cdr3_length: 12
d_call: -
cdr3_aa: CASSAVGNGYTF
cdr3_nt: TGTGCCAGCAGCGCAGTAGGGAATGGCTACACCTTC

v_call: TRBV12-2
clone_size: once
j_call: TRBJ2-7
cdr3_length: 13
d_call: -
cdr3_aa: CASRCEGPYEQYF
cdr3_nt: TGTGCAAGTCGCTGCGAGGGTCCCTACGAGCAGTACTTC

v_call: TRBV27
clone_size: -
j_call: TRBJ1-3
cdr3_length: 15
d_call: -
cdr3_aa: CASSLSPGAGNTIYF
cdr3_nt: TGTGCCAGCAGTTTATCCCCGGGAGCTGGAAACACCATATATTTT

v_call: TRBV5-4
clone_size: -
j_call: TRBJ1-1
cdr3_length: 14
d_call: TRBD1
cdr3_aa: CASRLSRGAKEAFF
cdr3_nt: TGTGCCAGCAGGCTGAGCAGGGGGGCGAAAGAAGCTTTCTTT

v_call: TRBV4-2
clone_size: -
j_call: TRBJ2-7
cdr3_length: 13
d_call: -
cdr3_aa: CASSQSITYEQYF
cdr3_nt: TGTGCCAGCAGCCAATCGATAACCTACGAGCAGTACTTC

v_call: TRBV27
clone_size: -
j_call: TRBJ2-7
cdr3_length: 12
d_call: -
cdr3_aa: CASNSGSYEQYF
cdr3_nt: TGTGCCAGCAACTCGGGCTCCTACGAGCAGTACTTC

v_call: TRBV7-9
clone_size: -
j_call: TRBJ1-4
cdr3_length: 19
d_call: TRBD1
cdr3_aa: CASSLVYSGQGATNEKLFF
cdr3_nt: TGTGCCAGCAGCTTAGTTTATTCCGGACAGGGAGCAACTAATGAAAAACTGTTTTTT

v_call: TRBV6-6
clone_size: -
j_call: TRBJ2-1
cdr3_length: 14
d_call: -
cdr3_aa: CASKMWQGSNEQFF
cdr3_nt: TGTGCCAGCAAGATGTGGCAGGGCAGCAATGAGCAGTTCTTC

v_call: TRBV5-1
clone_size: -
j_call: TRBJ1-2
cdr3_length: 15
d_call: TRBD1
cdr3_aa: CASSLGTGGLDGYTF
cdr3_nt: TGCGCCAGCAGCTTGGGGACAGGGGGTCTAGATGGCTACACCTTC

v_call: TRBV4-2
clone_size: once
j_call: TRBJ1-1
cdr3_length: 18
d_call: TRBD1
cdr3_aa: CASSHVDRVLKMNTEAFF
cdr3_nt: TGTGCCAGCAGCCACGTTGACAGGGTCTTAAAGATGAACACTGAAGCTTTCTTT

v_call: TRBV30
clone_size: -
j_call: TRBJ2-3
cdr3_length: 15
d_call: TRBD2
cdr3_aa: CAWSQAGGPTDTQYF
cdr3_nt: TGTGCCTGGAGCCAAGCGGGGGGGCCCACAGATACGCAGTATTTT

v_call: TRBV4-3
clone_size: once
j_call: TRBJ1-4
cdr3_length: 18
d_call: TRBD1
cdr3_aa: CASSQDLDRGGTNEKLFF
cdr3_nt: TGCGCCAGCAGCCAAGATTTGGACAGGGGAGGGACTAATGAAAAACTGTTTTTT

v_call: TRBV5-1
clone_size: -
j_call: TRBJ2-7
cdr3_length: 14
d_call: TRBD1
cdr3_aa: CASSLGTGAHEQYF
cdr3_nt: TGCGCCAGCAGCTTGGGCACAGGGGCGCACGAGCAGTACTTC

v_call: TRBV28
clone_size: once
j_call: TRBJ2-7
cdr3_length: 13
d_call: -
cdr3_aa: CASSLGTLYEQYF
cdr3_nt: TGTGCCAGCAGTTTGGGCACCCTCTACGAGCAGTACTTC

v_call: TRBV9
clone_size: -
j_call: TRBJ2-7
cdr3_length: 13
d_call: TRBD1
cdr3_aa: CASSLQGAGEQYF
cdr3_nt: TGTGCCAGCAGCTTACAGGGGGCGGGGGAGCAGTACTTC

v_call: TRBV4-2
clone_size: -
j_call: TRBJ2-1
cdr3_length: 15
d_call: TRBD2
cdr3_aa: CASSSSGGDYNEQFF
cdr3_nt: TGTGCCAGCAGCTCCAGCGGGGGGGATTACAATGAGCAGTTCTTC

v_call: TRBV11-1
clone_size: -
j_call: TRBJ1-1
cdr3_length: 15
d_call: -
cdr3_aa: CATREKKTGITEAFF
cdr3_nt: TGTGCCACCCGGGAAAAAAAAACAGGAATAACTGAAGCTTTCTTT

v_call: TRBV5-1
clone_size: -
j_call: TRBJ2-7
cdr3_length: 14
d_call: -
cdr3_aa: CASSPPDSSYEQYF
cdr3_nt: TGCGCCAGCAGCCCACCGGACAGCTCCTACGAGCAGTACTTC

v_call: TRBV4-1
clone_size: -
j_call: TRBJ1-5
cdr3_length: 17
d_call: -
cdr3_aa: CASSREVGDNSNQPQHF
cdr3_nt: TGCGCCAGCAGCCGAGAAGTCGGGGATAATAGCAATCAGCCCCAGCATTTT

v_call: TRBV30
clone_size: -
j_call: TRBJ2-1
cdr3_length: 12
d_call: -
cdr3_aa: CASSGVVHEQFF
cdr3_nt: TGTGCCTCATCAGGGGTAGTCCATGAGCAGTTCTTC

v_call: TRBV6-6
clone_size: -
j_call: TRBJ2-7
cdr3_length: 16
d_call: -
cdr3_aa: CASSYTAGVRPGEQYF
cdr3_nt: TGTGCCAGCAGTTACACCGCCGGGGTACGACCGGGTGAGCAGTACTTC

v_call: TRBV19
clone_size: -
j_call: TRBJ1-5
cdr3_length: 15
d_call: -
cdr3_aa: CASSPGREGSQPQHF
cdr3_nt: TGTGCCAGTAGTCCGGGCAGGGAGGGTAGTCAGCCCCAGCATTTT

v_call: TRBV27
clone_size: -
j_call: TRBJ1-4
cdr3_length: 13
d_call: -
cdr3_aa: CASSPWAGEKLFF
cdr3_nt: TGTGCCAGCAGTCCCTGGGCGGGTGAAAAACTGTTTTTT